This TCR beta chain comes out of a study of CD8+ T cells in alopecia areata. This CDR3 has 13 residues. Findings of the study overall: Within the top 100, expanded CD8+ clones significantly decreased with tofacitinib, as did scalp clonality.

Treatment: oral pan-JAK inhibitor, 5-10 mg twice daily. Peripheral blood samples and lesional scalp punch biopsies were obtained from alopecia areata patients. Reverse transcribed after extraction, RNA yielded cDNA as the sequencing template. TCRdb's table, derived via immunoSEQ multiplex PCR, lists solely in-frame clones and lacks some. The repertoire holds fewer than 100,000 clones, 70% to 80% seen once, with approximately 15% in the top ten. Concerning this clone itself: Its target is unknown.

The starting material was CD8+ T cells sorted from blood, obtained at approximately week 44, from a patient treated with tofacitinib. The V call is TRBV21-1, the J call TRBJ1-6; TRBD1 was called by the table and not checked on the DNA. TRBV21-1 is described as a pseudogene. This sequence was found in a human donor with alopecia areata. The CDR3 coding sequence is TGTGCCAGCAGCAAAGGGCTTGGCCTTCACCTCCACTTT. This sequence encodes CASSKGLGLHLHF.